This T cell receptor (beta chain) was sequenced during a study of vaccination and CD4 T cells after COVID-19 (dated by TCRdb to the early 2020s). At the level of the whole study: Convalescent patients had a positive SARS-CoV-2 result on nasal swab PCR, and of these patients, under ten had mild disease and one had severe disease. The convalescent cohort included six males and four females, with two Hispanic individuals, seven Caucasians, two Asians and one multiracial person. Each participant got two doses of either the Pfizer-BioNTech BNT162b2 vaccine (n=8) or the Moderna mRNA-1273 vaccine (n=2). Post-COVID blood samples from convalescent patients were collected a median of roughly 100 days after diagnosis, with a range of roughly 35 to 180 days. The time from the second vaccine dose to post-vaccine blood sampling had a median of roughly 70 days and ranged from about 14 to 250 days. For stimulating the cultures, overlapping spike peptide pools were used, derived from SARS-CoV-2 as well as from the common cold coronaviruses HCoV-NL63, HCoV-OC43 and HCoV-229E. In control cultures, a CEFX viral epitope pool was used as positive control, an HIV-1 Nef peptide pool was used as negative control, or no peptide was added. In more than eight COVID-19 convalescent patients and a few infection-naive healthy vaccine recipients, researchers compared the spike-specific CD4+ TCR repertoire from before mRNA vaccination with the repertoire from after.

Receptor amplification or capture employed PCR. TCR sequencing of DNA from cultured CD4+ T cells used the Oncomine TCR Beta short-read assay at the Johns Hopkins FTIC core. The QIAamp micro DNA kit was used to extract genomic DNA from the cultured CD4+ T cells. Oncomine TCR Beta libraries from cultured CD4+ T cells were pooled using unique dual indexes and sequenced on an Illumina iSeq 100. The published analysis was carried out like this. Non-productive sequences were filtered out, and CDR3s that did not start with C, did not end with F or W, or were shorter than 7 amino acids were discarded. Antigen-specific clonotypes were identified using the MANAFEST web application through comparison of peptide-stimulated wells with reference and other culture wells. For a clone to be called positive, the clone needed an FDR below 0.05, an odds ratio above 5, and a productive frequency above 0.1% in at least two of three replicate wells. A clonotype counted as cross-reactive if it showed significant expansion both in the SARS-CoV-2 spike wells and in at least one common cold coronavirus spike condition. Levenshtein distances (stringdist) and unrooted phylogenetic trees (ape) in R version 3.6.1 were used to assess CDR3 homology. TCRdb cleaned the public reads at Q25 with fastp, built clones with MiXCR and kept in-frame beta chains. A single entry per CDR3 protein holds the most common genes and DNA from its merged rows. The V and J calls reflect TCRdb's pipeline rather than the authors' work. The sample data list about 9,700 distinct CDR3 sequences, and around 68% of these were observed just once. 37% of the sample goes to the ten largest clones.

This specimen's treatment or condition label, interpreted: 10-day PBMC culture with coronavirus spike peptide pools or control peptides (ViraFEST assay). The ViraFEST assay was used in the study, in which antigen-specific T cells were expanded with peptide pools and expanded clonotypes were subsequently identified by TCR sequencing. The convalescent patients' positive SARS-CoV-2 PCR tests fell between March and December 2020, which was before the Alpha, Beta and Delta variants emerged in the United States. Over 1.5 million PBMCs per well were cultured in IMDM with roughly 5% human AB serum and approximately 9.8 IU/ml IL-2, plus 10 ug/ml peptide pools. Half of the culture medium was replaced with fresh IL-2-containing medium on days 3 and 7. After less than twelve days of culture, CD4+ T cells were isolated by negative selection with the EasySep CD4+ T cell isolation kit. Ficoll-Paque Plus gradient centrifugation was used to isolate PBMCs from whole blood, and the isolated PBMCs were then either used fresh or cryopreserved at -140C. Culture conditions were generally each tested in triplicate wells.

Including the terminal cysteine and phenylalanine, the CDR3 comprises 15 residues. The DNA shown is the 45-base CDR3, in frame from base 1. V and J are truncated by 0 bases and 4 bases respectively, leaving an intervening sequence of 12 bases. Via the germline V gene (reference sequence), CDR1 is LNHNV and CDR2 YYDKDF. What the research found in general, with its limitations: Among convalescent patients, a median around 89% of the SARS-CoV-2-reactive clones seen after vaccination appeared only after vaccination, which suggests priming specific to the vaccine. The study included relatively few convalescent patients and did not analyze early timepoints after natural infection. The median count of SARS-CoV-2-reactive clonotypes went up from roughly 21 after infection to a few dozen after vaccination, although the change was not significant. In convalescent patients, nearly all vaccine-specific clones (304 of 307) were found to be mono-reactive for SARS-CoV-2 spike rather than cross-reactive with common cold coronaviruses.

This clonotype has just a few counts. This clone's antigen is unknown. No clone much larger than this one lies a single base away; base qualities are absent. The sample taken for sequencing was CD4+ T cells from blood, cultured in vitro. This receptor was obtained from a human donor who had recovered from COVID-19. The rearranged segments are TRBV15 and TRBJ1-2; TRBD1 could be the D gene, as 6 bases match. The DNA sequence is given as TGTGCCACCAGCAGAGATAGTCAGGGGAGCTATGGCTACACCTTC. Its protein is CATSRDSQGSYGYTF. When the CDR3 is completed using the reference TRBV15 and TRBJ1-2 genes on either side, the full variable domain is DAMVIQNPRYQVTQFGKPVTLSCSQTLNHNVMYWYQQKSSQAPKLLFHYYDKDFNNEADTPDNFQSRRPNTSFCFLDIRSPGLGDTAMYLCATSRDSQGSYGYTFGSGTRLTVV.